Sequencing of this TCR beta chain was carried out in a study of T-cell memory formation after mild COVID-19. Study results and limitations: Contracting CD4+ clones lay largely in CM and EM, with CD8+ ones residing in EMRA.

Trimming pared 0 bases from V and 6 bases from J, leaving 17 bases between. This CDR3 is built from 16 residues. The germline V gene encodes CDR1 KGHSH and CDR2 LQKENI. MiXCR, applied by TCRdb to the 5' RACE reads, yields one record per CDR3 protein. Of approximately 480,000 distinct CDR3 sequences listed, about 20% are singletons. With respect to this clonotype: No antigen is known for it.

The receptor was isolated from an adult woman who had mild COVID-19 (a few samples of this study predate the infection). Cell type and time point are not known. The J gene is TRBJ1-2, the V gene TRBV18; D perhaps matches TRBD1 (6 bases). Sequenced: PBMCs or a T cell subset sorted from them (not recorded which). The CDR3 here is CASSPPSRGASNGYTF. The CDR3 DNA is TGTGCCAGCTCACCACCCTCGCGGGGGGCAAGTAATGGCTACACCTTC.